This is a list of T cell receptor beta chains from one sample in a study of T cell responses to AZD1222 COVID-19 vaccine. This table comes from immunoSEQ multiplex PCR, and its TCRdb copy is limited to in-frame clones, with some not included. The table includes roughly 160,000 clones, 85% to 95% detected once. The source was peripheral blood, collected on day 0 of AZD1222 vaccination. The receptors were sampled from an adult in good health. Each CDR3 is given with its conserved first and last residue. D genes are given only for firm matches. Clone size is shown for a subset of rows, as once, few, many or a class of expanded clone.

TRBV6-5	.	TRBJ2-3	TRBD2	TGTGCCAGCAGTTACACGGGAGGGAGCACAGATACGCAGTATTTT	CASSYTGGSTDTQYF
TRBV3-1/TRBV3-2	.	TRBJ1-5	.	TGTGCCAGCAGCCCTGAGAATCCGGGACAAAATCTCAATCAGCCCCAGCATTTT	CASSPENPGQNLNQPQHF
TRBV11-3	.	TRBJ2-1	TRBD2	TGTGCCAGCAGCTCACTCGGGACTAGCGGGAGTATAGTTGAGCAGTTCTTC	CASSSLGTSGSIVEQFF
TRBV7-2	.	TRBJ1-1	.	TGTGCCAGCAGCTTCGGGTTAGACACTGAAGCTTTCTTT	CASSFGLDTEAFF
TRBV11-1	once	TRBJ1-1	.	TGTGCCAGCAGCTTTCCCCCGGTAGGGACTGAAGCTTTCTTT	CASSFPPVGTEAFF
TRBV20-1	.	TRBJ2-1	.	TGCAGTGCTAGTTTCTCGGGGTCCCCGGGGAATGAACAGTTCTTC	CSASFSGSPGNEQFF
TRBV27	.	TRBJ2-7	TRBD2	TGTGCCAGCAGCAAACTAGCGGGAGCCTACGAGCAGTACTTC	CASSKLAGAYEQYF
TRBV11-2	.	TRBJ1-3	.	TGTGCCAGCAGCTTCGGCGGCTCTGGAAACACCATATATTTT	CASSFGGSGNTIYF
TRBV10-3	.	TRBJ1-5	TRBD1	TGTGCCACCGGACAGGGGGACCATCAGCCCCAGCATTTT	CATGQGDHQPQHF
TRBV2	.	TRBJ2-1	TRBD2	TGTGCCAGCGAGGGGACTAGCGGGGATACTTACAATGAGCAGTTCTTC	CASEGTSGDTYNEQFF
TRBV19	.	TRBJ1-2	.	TGTGCCAGCACCTTTAGGCAGTGGGACTATGGCTACACCTTC	CASTFRQWDYGYTF
TRBV19	once	TRBJ1-1	TRBD1	TGTGCCAGTAGCCTCGGGGGGACAGGATGGACCACTGAAGCTTTCTTT	CASSLGGTGWTTEAFF
TRBV3-1/TRBV3-2	.	TRBJ1-2	.	TGTGCCAGCAGCCAGGGGCCCTCGGGCTATGGCTACACCTTC	CASSQGPSGYGYTF
TRBV21-1	once	TRBJ1-2	.	TGTGCCAGCGCAGATAGCGGCTATGGCTACACCTTC	CASADSGYGYTF
TRBV7-9	.	TRBJ1-2	.	TGTGCCAGCAGCTTACTCCGGGACCCTGAAATTAATGGCTACACCTTC	CASSLLRDPEINGYTF
TRBV5-4	.	TRBJ2-2	TRBD2	TGTGCCTACAGATGGGGGACTAGCGGGCCCGGGGAGCTGTTTTTT	CAYRWGTSGPGELFF
TRBV24-1	.	TRBJ2-2	.	TGTGCCACCAGTGACTCCGGGAGAAAAGGGAACACCGGGGAGCTGTTTTTT	CATSDSGRKGNTGELFF
TRBV19	.	TRBJ1-1	.	TGTGCCAGTAGTAGATACCTGGCGTCGGACACTGAAGCTTTCTTT	CASSRYLASDTEAFF
TRBV6-4	once	TRBJ2-1	TRBD2	TGTGCCAGCAGGCGGCTAGCGGGAGGAGGGGGTGATGAGCAGTTCTTC	CASRRLAGGGGDEQFF
TRBV4-2	.	TRBJ2-1	TRBD1	TGTGCCAGCAGCCAGGATGGACAGGGGACTTACAATGAGCAGTTCTTC	CASSQDGQGTYNEQFF
TRBV6-5	.	TRBJ1-1	.	TGTGCCATACTACAGCCCTTCACTGAAGCTTTCTTT	CAILQPFTEAFF
TRBV27	once	TRBJ1-5	.	TGTGCCAGCAGTTTATCGTTTTCGCAGCCCCAGCATTTT	CASSLSFSQPQHF
TRBV3-1/TRBV3-2	.	TRBJ1-1	.	TGTGCCAGCATAGGGTCAGGTTCTATGAACACTGAAGCTTTCTTT	CASIGSGSMNTEAFF
TRBV5-1	.	TRBJ2-7	TRBD2	TGCGCCAGCAGCTCCGGACTAGCGGGAGCCGAGCAGTACTTC	CASSSGLAGAEQYF
TRBV5-4	.	TRBJ2-6	.	TGTGCCAGCACTTGGACCACGTCTGGGGCCAACGTCCTGACTTTC	CASTWTTSGANVLTF
TRBV30	.	TRBJ2-1	TRBD2	TGTGCCTGGAGTGTACCGGCTACTAGCGGTCTGAATGAGCAGTTCTTC	CAWSVPATSGLNEQFF
TRBV14	.	TRBJ1-2	.	TGTGCCAGCAGCCAACCAGGACAGCTCTATGGCTACACCTTC	CASSQPGQLYGYTF
TRBV10-2	.	TRBJ2-7	TRBD1	TGCGCCAGCAAATCGGAACAGGGGAAGGCCTACGAGCAGTACTTC	CASKSEQGKAYEQYF
TRBV19	.	TRBJ2-4	.	TGTGCCAGTAGTACACAGGGAGGAAACATTCAGTACTTC	CASSTQGGNIQYF
TRBV5-8	.	TRBJ1-3	.	TGTGCCAGCAGCAGGGACGGCACCTCTGGAAACACCATATATTTT	CASSRDGTSGNTIYF
TRBV7-2	once	TRBJ2-5	.	TGTGCCAGCAGTTCCCCTGCCAAAGGGGGGACCCAGTACTTC	CASSSPAKGGTQYF
TRBV5-1	.	TRBJ1-1	TRBD1	TGCGCCAGCAGCTTGGAGGGACAGGGATGGACTGAAGCTTTCTTT	CASSLEGQGWTEAFF
TRBV3-1/TRBV3-2	.	TRBJ1-4	.	TGTGCCAGCGGGAGGGTTGGTGAAAAACTGTTTTTT	CASGRVGEKLFF
TRBV10-1	.	TRBJ2-2	TRBD1	TGCGGTACCGGGACAGGGAACGGGGAGCTGTTTTTT	CGTGTGNGELFF
TRBV19	.	TRBJ2-5	.	TGTGCCAGTAGTATCGGCGGTCAAGAGACCCAGTACTTC	CASSIGGQETQYF
TRBV27	.	TRBJ1-6	.	TGTGCCAGCAGCCTAGAGCTCTATAATTCACCCCTCCACTTT	CASSLELYNSPLHF
TRBV5-1	once	TRBJ2-7	.	TGCGCCACCTCTACGGACAGTTTCTACGAGCAGTACTTC	CATSTDSFYEQYF
TRBV5-1	.	TRBJ1-2	.	TGCGCCAGCAGCGTAGGGGACGGGAACTATGGCTACACCTTC	CASSVGDGNYGYTF
TRBV15	.	TRBJ1-1	.	TGTGCCACCAGCATAGGGAGGAACACTGAAGCTTTCTTT	CATSIGRNTEAFF
TRBV5-5	.	TRBJ2-2	TRBD2	TGTGCCAGCAGCCTGGACCTAGCGGAGTACACCGGGGAGCTGTTTTTT	CASSLDLAEYTGELFF
TRBV3-1/TRBV3-2	.	TRBJ1-1	.	TGTGCCAGCAGCCCCGAGGTGATGAACACTGAAGCTTTCTTT	CASSPEVMNTEAFF
TRBV7-2	.	TRBJ1-2	.	TGTGCCAGCAGCCCTTACAGAGACCCCACCTTC	CASSPYRDPTF
TRBV4-1	.	TRBJ1-1	.	TGCGCCAGCAGCACTTTTATGAGGATTCACAGGGAAGCTTTCTTT	CASSTFMRIHREAFF
TRBV20-1	.	TRBJ1-6	.	TGCAGTGCTAGTACCGGACAAGTCCGATCACCCCTCCACTTT	CSASTGQVRSPLHF
TRBV4-1	once	TRBJ2-5	.	TGCGCCAGCAGCCAAGTAGTCGGCCAAGAGACCCAGTACTTC	CASSQVVGQETQYF
TRBV28	.	TRBJ2-7	.	TGTGCCAGCAGTTTATACCAATTCGTGGACCGGACTTACGAGCAGTACTTC	CASSLYQFVDRTYEQYF
TRBV30	.	TRBJ2-7	.	TGTGCCTGGAGAGATCGGAGGAAGGTTTTATACGAGCAGTACTTC	CAWRDRRKVLYEQYF
TRBV7-7	.	TRBJ2-5	.	TGTGCCAGCAGCCCGAGGTTGCAAGAGACCCAGTACTTC	CASSPRLQETQYF
TRBV19	.	TRBJ1-1	.	TGTGCCAGTAGTACCCTGACAGGACGGGAGAACACTGAAGCTTTCTTT	CASSTLTGRENTEAFF
TRBV30	.	TRBJ2-6	.	TGTGCCTGGAGTGTTAAGGGTGCCCTATCTGGGGCCAACGTCCTGACTTTC	CAWSVKGALSGANVLTF
TRBV11-2	.	TRBJ1-1	TRBD1	TGTGCCAGCAGCCCCCAGGGGGGGCTCTGGGAAGCTTTCTTT	CASSPQGGLWEAFF
TRBV7-2	.	TRBJ1-1	.	TGTGCCAGCAGCTTGAGGTTGAACACTGAAGCTTTCTTT	CASSLRLNTEAFF
TRBV7-9	.	TRBJ1-6	.	TGTGCCAGCAGCCAGGGACGGAGCTCCTATAATTCACCCCTCCACTTT	CASSQGRSSYNSPLHF
TRBV10-3	.	TRBJ1-2	.	TGTGCCATCAGTGTAGACAGTCTAAAGGGCTACACCTTC	CAISVDSLKGYTF
TRBV5-1	.	TRBJ1-4	.	TGCGCCAGCAGCCTTGGTACCAGGGAAACTAATGAAAAACTGTTTTTT	CASSLGTRETNEKLFF
TRBV18	.	TRBJ2-1	.	TGTGCCAGCTCACCACGGTTGGCTAGCGTATCTGGGGGCTCCTACAATGAGCAGTTCTTC	CASSPRLASVSGGSYNEQFF
TRBV27	.	TRBJ2-5	.	TGTGCCAGCAGTTTAATAGGGGCGAGAAAGACCCAGTACTTC	CASSLIGARKTQYF
TRBV28	.	TRBJ2-1	TRBD2	TGTGCCAGCAGCCCGCCCTATAGCGGGACCACCCGGAATGAGCAGTTCTTC	CASSPPYSGTTRNEQFF
TRBV30	once	TRBJ2-4	.	TGTGCCTGGAAGGACTACCGGGGCGACATTCAGTACTTC	CAWKDYRGDIQYF
TRBV10-2	.	TRBJ2-1	.	TGCGCCAGCAGTGAGTGGGGGCGGGGCCGCGGGGATGAGCAGTTCTTC	CASSEWGRGRGDEQFF